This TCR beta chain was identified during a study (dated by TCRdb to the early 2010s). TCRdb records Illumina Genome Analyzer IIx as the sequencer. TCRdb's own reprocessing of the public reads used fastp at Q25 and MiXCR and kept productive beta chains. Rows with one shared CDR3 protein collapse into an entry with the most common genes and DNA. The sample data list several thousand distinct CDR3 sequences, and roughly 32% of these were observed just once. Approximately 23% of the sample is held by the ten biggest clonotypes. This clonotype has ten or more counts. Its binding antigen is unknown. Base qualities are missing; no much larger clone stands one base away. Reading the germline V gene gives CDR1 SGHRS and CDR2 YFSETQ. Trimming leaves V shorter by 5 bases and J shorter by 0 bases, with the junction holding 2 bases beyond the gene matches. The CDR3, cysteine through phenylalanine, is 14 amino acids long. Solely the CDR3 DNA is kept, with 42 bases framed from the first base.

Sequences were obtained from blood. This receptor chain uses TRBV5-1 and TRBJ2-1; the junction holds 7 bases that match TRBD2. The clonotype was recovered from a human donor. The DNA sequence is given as TGCGCCAGCAGACGGGGGGACTCCTACAATGAGCAGTTCTTC. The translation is CASRRGDSYNEQFF.